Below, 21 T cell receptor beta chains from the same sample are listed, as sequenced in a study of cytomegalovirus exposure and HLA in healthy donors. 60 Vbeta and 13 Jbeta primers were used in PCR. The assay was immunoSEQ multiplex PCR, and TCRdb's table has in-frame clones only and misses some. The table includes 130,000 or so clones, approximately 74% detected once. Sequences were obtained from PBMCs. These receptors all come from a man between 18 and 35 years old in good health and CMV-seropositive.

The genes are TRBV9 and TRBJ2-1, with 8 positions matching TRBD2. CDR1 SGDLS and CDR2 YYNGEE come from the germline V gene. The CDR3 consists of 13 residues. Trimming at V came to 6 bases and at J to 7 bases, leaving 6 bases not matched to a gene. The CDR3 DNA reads TGTGCCAGCAACGCAGCGGGAGTGAATGAGCAGTTCTTC. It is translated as CASNAAGVNEQFF.

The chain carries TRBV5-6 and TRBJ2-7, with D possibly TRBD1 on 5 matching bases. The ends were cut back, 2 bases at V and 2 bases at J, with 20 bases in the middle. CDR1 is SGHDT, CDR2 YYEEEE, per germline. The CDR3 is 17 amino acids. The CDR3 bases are TGTGCCAGCAGCTTCAGAGGTCAGTCAGGGAAGGCCTACGAGCAGTACTTC. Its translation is CASSFRGQSGKAYEQYF. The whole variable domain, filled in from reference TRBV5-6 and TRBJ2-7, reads DAGVTQSPTHLIKTRGQQVTLRCSPKSGHDTVSWYQQALGQGPQFIFQYYEEEERQRGNFPDRFSGHQFPNYSSELNVNALLLGDSALYLCASSFRGQSGKAYEQYFGPGTRLTVT.

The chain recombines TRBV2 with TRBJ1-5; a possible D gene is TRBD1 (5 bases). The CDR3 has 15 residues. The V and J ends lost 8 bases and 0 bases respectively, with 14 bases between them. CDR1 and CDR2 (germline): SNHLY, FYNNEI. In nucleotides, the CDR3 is TGTGCCAGCCATAAGGGGCAGGGTAGCAATCAGCCCCAGCATTTT. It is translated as CASHKGQGSNQPQHF. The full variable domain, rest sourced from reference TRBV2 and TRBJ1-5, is EPEVTQTPSHQVTQMGQEVILRCVPISNHLYFYWYRQILGQKVEFLVSFYNNEISEKSEIFDDQFSVERPDGSNFTLKIRSTKLEDSAMYFCASHKGQGSNQPQHFGDGTRLSIL.

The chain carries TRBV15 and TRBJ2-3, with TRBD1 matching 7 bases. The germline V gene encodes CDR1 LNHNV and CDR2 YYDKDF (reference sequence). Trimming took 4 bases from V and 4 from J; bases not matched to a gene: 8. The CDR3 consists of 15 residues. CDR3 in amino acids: CATSTNSGGPDTQYF. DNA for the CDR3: TGTGCCACCAGCACCAACTCAGGGGGACCAGATACGCAGTATTTT.

DNA for the CDR3: TGTGCCGGACACAGGGGCACTGAAGCTTTCTTT. Translation: CAGHRGTEAFF. This chain joins TRBV7-9 and TRBJ1-1; 7 nucleotides line up with TRBD1. V was clipped by 11 bases and J by 4 bases; unmatched bases: 4. CDR1 and CDR2 from the germline V gene are SEHNR and FQNEAQ (reference sequence). This CDR3 comprises 11 residues.

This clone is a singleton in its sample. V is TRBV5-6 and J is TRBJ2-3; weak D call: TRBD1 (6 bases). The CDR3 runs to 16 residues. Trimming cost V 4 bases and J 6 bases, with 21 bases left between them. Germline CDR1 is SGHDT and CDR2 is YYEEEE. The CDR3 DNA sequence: TGTGCCAGCAGCCGACCTATCCAGGGGAAGAGGGATACGCAGTATTTT. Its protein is CASSRPIQGKRDTQYF.

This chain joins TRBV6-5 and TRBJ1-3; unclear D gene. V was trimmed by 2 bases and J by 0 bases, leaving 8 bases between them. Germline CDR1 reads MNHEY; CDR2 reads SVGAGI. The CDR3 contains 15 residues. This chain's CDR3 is CASSYVMSSGNTIYF. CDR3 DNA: TGTGCCAGCAGTTACGTGATGAGCTCTGGAAACACCATATATTTT.

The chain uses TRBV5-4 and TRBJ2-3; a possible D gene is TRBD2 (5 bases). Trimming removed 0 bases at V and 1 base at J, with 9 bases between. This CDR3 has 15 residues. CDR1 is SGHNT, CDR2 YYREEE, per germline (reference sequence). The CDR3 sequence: CASSLVPSRTDTQYF. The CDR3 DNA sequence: TGTGCCAGCAGCTTGGTCCCTAGCCGCACAGATACGCAGTATTTT.

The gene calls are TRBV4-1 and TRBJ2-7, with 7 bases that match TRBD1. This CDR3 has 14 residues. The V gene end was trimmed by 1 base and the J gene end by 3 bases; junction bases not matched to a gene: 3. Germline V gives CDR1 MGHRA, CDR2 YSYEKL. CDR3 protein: CASSQGQGVYEQYF. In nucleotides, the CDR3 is TGCGCCAGCAGCCAAGGACAGGGTGTCTACGAGCAGTACTTC.

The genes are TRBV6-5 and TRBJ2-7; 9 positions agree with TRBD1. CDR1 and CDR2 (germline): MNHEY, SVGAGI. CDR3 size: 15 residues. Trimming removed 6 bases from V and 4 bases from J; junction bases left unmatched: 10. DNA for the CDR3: TGTGCCAGCAGACACTCTCGGGACAGGGATTACGAGCAGTACTTC. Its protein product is CASRHSRDRDYEQYF.

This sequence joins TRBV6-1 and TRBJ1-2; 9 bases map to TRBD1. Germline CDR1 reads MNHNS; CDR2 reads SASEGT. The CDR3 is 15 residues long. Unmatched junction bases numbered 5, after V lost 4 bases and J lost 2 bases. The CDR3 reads CASSGPQGANYGYTF. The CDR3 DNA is TGTGCCAGCAGTGGACCACAGGGGGCGAACTATGGCTACACCTTC.

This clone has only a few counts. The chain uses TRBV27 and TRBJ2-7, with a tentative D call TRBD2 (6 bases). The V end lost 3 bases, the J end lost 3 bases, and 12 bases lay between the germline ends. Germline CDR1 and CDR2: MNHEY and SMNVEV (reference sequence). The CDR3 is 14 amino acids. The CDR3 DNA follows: TGTGCCAGCAGTTTTGCGGGAATTGGCTACGAGCAGTACTTC. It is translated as CASSFAGIGYEQYF.

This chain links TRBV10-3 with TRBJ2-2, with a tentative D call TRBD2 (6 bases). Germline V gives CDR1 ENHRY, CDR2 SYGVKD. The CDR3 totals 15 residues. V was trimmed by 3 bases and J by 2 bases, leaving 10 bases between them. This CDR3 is CAISDLGGNTGELFF. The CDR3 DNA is TGTGCCATCAGTGACCTCGGGGGTAACACCGGGGAGCTGTTTTTT.

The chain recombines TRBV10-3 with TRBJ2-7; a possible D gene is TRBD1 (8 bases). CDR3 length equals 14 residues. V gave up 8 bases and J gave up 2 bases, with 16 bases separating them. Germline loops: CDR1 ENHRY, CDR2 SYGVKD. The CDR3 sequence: CAIGGGQATYEQYF. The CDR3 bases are TGTGCCATCGGGGGGGGACAGGCCACCTACGAGCAGTACTTC.

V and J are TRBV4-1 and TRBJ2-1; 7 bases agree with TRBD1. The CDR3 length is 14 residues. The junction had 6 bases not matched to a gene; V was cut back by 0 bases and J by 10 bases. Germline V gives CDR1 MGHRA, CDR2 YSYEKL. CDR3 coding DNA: TGCGCCAGCAGCCAAGACCCTGACAGGGAGGAGCAGTTCTTC. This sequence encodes CASSQDPDREEQFF.

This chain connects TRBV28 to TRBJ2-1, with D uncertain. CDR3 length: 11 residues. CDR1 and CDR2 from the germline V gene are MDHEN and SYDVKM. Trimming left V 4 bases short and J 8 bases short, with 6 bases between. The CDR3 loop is CASSYSHEQFF. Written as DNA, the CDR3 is TGTGCCAGCAGTTATAGCCATGAGCAGTTCTTC.

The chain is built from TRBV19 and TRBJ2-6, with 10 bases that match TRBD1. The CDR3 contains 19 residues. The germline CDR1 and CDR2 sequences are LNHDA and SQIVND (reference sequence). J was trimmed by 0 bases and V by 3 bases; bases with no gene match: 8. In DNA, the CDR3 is TGTGCCAGTAGTATTCCGCGGGACAGGGGTCGCTCTGGGGCCAACGTCCTGACTTTC. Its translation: CASSIPRDRGRSGANVLTF.

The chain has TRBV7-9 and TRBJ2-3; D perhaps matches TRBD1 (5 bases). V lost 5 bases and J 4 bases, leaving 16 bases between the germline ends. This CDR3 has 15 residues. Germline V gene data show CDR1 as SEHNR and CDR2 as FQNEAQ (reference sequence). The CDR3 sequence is CASSHHPQGADTQYF. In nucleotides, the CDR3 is TGTGCCAGCAGCCACCATCCCCAGGGCGCAGATACGCAGTATTTT.

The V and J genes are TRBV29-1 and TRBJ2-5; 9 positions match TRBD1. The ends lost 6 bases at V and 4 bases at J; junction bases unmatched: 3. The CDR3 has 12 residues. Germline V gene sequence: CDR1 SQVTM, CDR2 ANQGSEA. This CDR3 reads CSVRTGAETQYF. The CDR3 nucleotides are TGCAGCGTACGGACAGGGGCAGAGACCCAGTACTTC.

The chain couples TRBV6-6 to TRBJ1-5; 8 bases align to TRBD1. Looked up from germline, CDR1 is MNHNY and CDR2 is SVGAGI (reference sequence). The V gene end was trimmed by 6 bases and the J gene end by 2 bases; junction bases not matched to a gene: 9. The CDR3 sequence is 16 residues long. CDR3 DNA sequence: TGTGCCAGCAGCCCCCCAGGGGGCGGTGGCAATCAGCCCCAGCATTTT. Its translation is CASSPPGGGGNQPQHF.

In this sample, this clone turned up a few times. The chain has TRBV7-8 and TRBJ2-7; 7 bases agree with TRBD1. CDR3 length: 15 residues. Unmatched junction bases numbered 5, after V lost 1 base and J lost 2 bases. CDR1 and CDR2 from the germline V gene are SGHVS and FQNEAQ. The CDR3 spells CASSLVGGTAYEQYF. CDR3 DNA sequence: TGTGCCAGCAGCTTAGTAGGTGGGACAGCCTACGAGCAGTACTTC. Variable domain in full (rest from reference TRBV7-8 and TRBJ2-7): GAGVSQSPRYKVAKRGQDVALRCDPISGHVSLFWYQQALGQGPEFLTYFQNEAQLDKSGLPSDRFFAERPEGSVSTLKIQRTQQEDSAVYLCASSLVGGTAYEQYFGPGTRLTVT.